The rows below give T cell receptor beta chains drawn from one sample of a study of CD8 T cells in Susac syndrome. Using its own MiXCR run on the immunoSEQ multiplex PCR reads, TCRdb lists one record per CDR3 protein. This table has roughly 200,000 distinct CDR3 sequences, roughly 94% appearing once. Sequencing was performed on CD4+ T cells from PBMCs. The source is a human donor with multiple sclerosis. CDR3s include the opening cysteine and the closing phenylalanine or tryptophan. A D gene is named only where the DNA matches it firmly. Clone size is not always given. Where it is, it says once, few, many or a class for expanded clones.

clone size,J gene,D gene,V gene,CDR3 protein,CDR3 DNA
.,TRBJ2-2,.,TRBV19,CASSPRTDLNTGELFF,TGTGCCAGTAGTCCCCGGACAGACCTGAACACCGGGGAGCTGTTTTTT
.,TRBJ1-2,TRBD1,TRBV10-3,CAITEGAGYGYTF,TGTGCCATCACCGAGGGGGCTGGTTATGGCTACACCTTC
.,TRBJ1-5,.,TRBV7-9,CASSPWESYSNQPQHF,TGTGCCAGCAGCCCATGGGAGTCCTATAGCAATCAGCCCCAGCATTTT
.,TRBJ2-1,TRBD2,TRBV2,CASKGLAGTNEQFF,TGTGCCAGCAAGGGACTAGCGGGTACCAATGAGCAGTTCTTC
.,TRBJ2-3,.,TRBV20-1,CSARDLGSTDTQYF,TGCAGTGCTAGAGATCTCGGCAGCACAGATACGCAGTATTTT
.,TRBJ2-7,.,TRBV7-3,CASSLSGTGPYEQYF,TGTGCCAGCAGCCTTAGCGGGACAGGACCCTACGAGCAGTACTTC
.,TRBJ1-2,.,TRBV20-1,CSARDGGLGGVQGYTF,TGCAGTGCTAGAGATGGGGGATTAGGGGGAGTACAGGGCTACACCTTC
.,TRBJ2-7,.,TRBV6-5,CASGPLQGGSYEQYF,TGTGCCAGCGGTCCTCTACAGGGTGGGTCCTACGAGCAGTACTTC
.,TRBJ1-6,.,TRBV15,CATSRDGGPLHF,TGTGCCACCAGCAGAGACGGAGGACCCCTCCACTTT
once,TRBJ2-5,TRBD1,TRBV20-1,CSAYPTGGSETQYF,TGCAGTGCTTATCCTACAGGGGGATCCGAGACCCAGTACTTC
.,TRBJ2-3,.,TRBV30,CAWSPLSLTDTQYF,TGTGCCTGGAGTCCACTATCCCTTACAGATACGCAGTATTTT
.,TRBJ2-1,.,TRBV30,CAWSKGGAHEQFF,TGTGCCTGGAGCAAGGGGGGGGCGCATGAGCAGTTCTTC
.,TRBJ2-3,.,TRBV3-1,CASSRTEQGLYTDTQYF,TGTGCCAGCAGCCGGACGGAGCAGGGACTCTACACAGATACGCAGTATTTT
.,TRBJ1-1,.,TRBV20-1,CSAVGPLGNTEAFF,TGCAGTGCTGTGGGCCCGCTGGGGAACACTGAAGCTTTCTTT
.,TRBJ2-1,.,TRBV9,CASSVASSLGDEQFF,TGTGCCAGCAGCGTAGCTTCATCGCTCGGGGATGAGCAGTTCTTC
once,TRBJ2-3,.,TRBV29-1,CSVDQAGTDTQYF,TGCAGCGTTGATCAGGCAGGCACAGATACGCAGTATTTT
.,TRBJ1-2,.,TRBV14,CASSQGLNYGYTF,TGTGCCAGCAGCCAAGGTCTGAACTATGGCTACACCTTC
.,TRBJ2-1,TRBD2,TRBV15,CATSREGTSGGENQFF,TGTGCCACCAGCAGAGAAGGGACTAGCGGGGGAGAAAACCAGTTCTTC
few,TRBJ1-2,TRBD1,TRBV4-2,CASSQAGTVYGYTF,TGTGCCAGCAGCCAAGCGGGGACAGTCTATGGCTACACCTTC
.,TRBJ1-6,.,TRBV3-1,CASSQIRDSPLHF,TGTGCCAGCAGCCAGATCCGGGATTCACCCCTCCACTTT
.,TRBJ2-7,.,TRBV7-9,CASSLSRVRGGYEQYF,TGTGCCAGCAGCTTAAGTCGCGTCAGGGGGGGTTACGAGCAGTACTTC
.,TRBJ1-1,.,TRBV30,CAWTLPPTSEAFF,TGTGCCTGGACCCTGCCCCCTACATCCGAAGCTTTCTTT
.,TRBJ1-6,.,TRBV15,CATSRDSGRGWTPLHF,TGTGCCACCAGCAGAGACTCGGGCAGGGGCTGGACACCCCTCCACTTT
.,TRBJ1-1,.,TRBV30,CAWTGNPTEAFF,TGTGCCTGGACCGGGAACCCCACTGAAGCTTTCTTT
few,TRBJ2-3,.,TRBV30,CAWTRGWTDTQYF,TGTGCCTGGACTCGGGGGTGGACAGATACGCAGTATTTT
.,TRBJ1-2,TRBD1,TRBV9,CASSVDWTGVLHTF,TGTGCCAGCAGCGTAGACTGGACAGGGGTTCTCCACACCTTC
.,TRBJ2-1,.,TRBV5-1,CASSLDSGFANEQFF,TGCGCCAGCAGCTTGGATAGCGGATTTGCCAATGAGCAGTTCTTC
few,TRBJ1-5,.,TRBV7-9,CASSLEAYSNQPQHF,TGTGCCAGCAGCTTAGAGGCTTATAGCAATCAGCCCCAGCATTTT
.,TRBJ1-1,.,TRBV5-1,CASSLAGTPLRAFF,TGCGCCAGCAGCTTGGCGGGGACACCCCTGAGAGCTTTCTTT